The 4 T cell receptor beta chains presented below share a single source sample, sequenced in a study of blood T cells in healthy people across ages. A second PCR of roughly 7 to 11 cycles used a sample-barcoded 5' primer and a J-beta primer mix. TCRdb reprocessed the 5' RACE reads via MiXCR and lists one record per CDR3 protein. Of 650,000 to 1,000,000 distinct CDR3 sequences listed, roughly 34% are singletons. Sequencing was carried out using blood. The receptors originated from a man aged 18 to 29 in good health.

This clonotype was seen at least ten times. The chain carries TRBV9 and TRBJ2-7; tentative D call: TRBD2 (6 bases). The CDR3 has 15 residues. V lost 3 bases, J lost 0 bases, and 13 bases lay in between. Per the germline V gene, CDR1 is SGDLS and CDR2 is YYNGEE. CDR3 sequence: CASSGSGSYSYEQYF. The CDR3 coding sequence is TGTGCCAGCAGCGGTAGCGGTTCCTACTCCTACGAGCAGTACTTC. Filled out from reference TRBV9 and TRBJ2-7, the complete variable domain reads DSGVTQTPKHLITATGQRVTLRCSPRSGDLSVYWYQQSLDQGLQFLIQYYNGEERAKGNILERFSAQQFPDLHSELNLSSLELGDSALYFCASSGSGSYSYEQYFGPGTRLTVT.

The rearrangement joins TRBV27 to TRBJ2-7, with a weak D call TRBD2 (6 bases). V was shortened by 6 bases and J by 3 bases, with 15 bases between the two germline ends. The CDR3 is made up of 14 amino acids. CDR1 and CDR2 from the germline V gene are MNHEY and SMNVEV (reference sequence). The CDR3 sequence: CASRRGGGIYEQYF. The CDR3, as DNA: TGTGCCAGCAGAAGGGGTGGCGGGATCTACGAGCAGTACTTC.

The chain recombines TRBV5-1 with TRBJ1-1; 7 bases map to TRBD1. The trim removed 4 bases at V and 6 bases at J, leaving 12 bases unmatched. Germline V gene data show CDR1 as SGHRS and CDR2 as YFSETQ. The CDR3 contains 15 residues. The CDR3 here is CASSPPRDSQSEAFF. In DNA, the CDR3 is TGCGCCAGCAGCCCACCCAGGGACAGTCAGTCTGAAGCTTTCTTT.

V gene TRBV21-1 combines with J gene TRBJ1-5; no DNA check was done on the table's D call, TRBD1. TRBV21-1 represents a pseudogene. The CDR3 extends over 15 amino acids. The DNA of the CDR3 is TGTGCCAGCAGCGACCACGCGAGGGGGAATCAGCCCCAGCATTTT. It codes for CASSDHARGNQPQHF.